A selection of T cell receptor beta chains follows, all from one sample in a study of Ad26.COV2.S vaccination and SARS-CoV-2 variants. TCRdb's copy holds only in-frame clones and misses some; the assay was immunoSEQ multiplex PCR. The repertoire holds about 480,000 clones, with roughly 89% as singletons. The material was peripheral blood, obtained in a trial of Ad26.COV2.S vaccine versus placebo. Receptors were obtained from a person aged 18 to 65 who received the Ad26.COV2.S COVID-19 vaccine or a placebo. Both conserved end residues are part of each CDR3. Fields, in order: D gene, clone size, V gene, CDR3 protein. A D gene is named only where the DNA matches it firmly. Size is omitted from some rows. Given values are once, few, many or a class for expanded clones.

d_gene: NA
abundance: NA
v_gene: TRBV4-2
CDR3aa: CASSEGRGGGSPLHF

d_gene: NA
abundance: NA
v_gene: TRBV10-3
CDR3aa: CAISVVAENNEQFF

d_gene: TRBD1
abundance: NA
v_gene: TRBV10-3
CDR3aa: CAIRGDSYEQYF

d_gene: TRBD1
abundance: NA
v_gene: TRBV5-4
CDR3aa: CASSSDRENYGYTF

d_gene: NA
abundance: NA
v_gene: TRBV5-1
CDR3aa: CASSLAEWGSGELFF

d_gene: NA
abundance: NA
v_gene: TRBV2
CDR3aa: CASSDAGFDSPLHF

d_gene: TRBD1
abundance: few
v_gene: TRBV7-3
CDR3aa: CASSLTDDRVGETQYF

d_gene: NA
abundance: NA
v_gene: TRBV20-1
CDR3aa: CSASGVSPSWTQYF

d_gene: NA
abundance: NA
v_gene: TRBV30
CDR3aa: CAWSVGVSYGYTF

d_gene: NA
abundance: NA
v_gene: TRBV27
CDR3aa: CASSSAGKGNTIYF

d_gene: NA
abundance: NA
v_gene: TRBV7-8
CDR3aa: CASSLGVGEAYEQYF

d_gene: NA
abundance: once
v_gene: TRBV2
CDR3aa: CASRLGNSPLHF

d_gene: NA
abundance: NA
v_gene: TRBV19
CDR3aa: CAARPGTESNEQFF

d_gene: NA
abundance: NA
v_gene: TRBV6-1
CDR3aa: CASSEGVYGRGELFF

d_gene: NA
abundance: few
v_gene: TRBV14
CDR3aa: CASSQDGGVREQYF

d_gene: NA
abundance: once
v_gene: TRBV6-2/TRBV6-3
CDR3aa: CASSSEFEDEQFF

d_gene: TRBD1
abundance: NA
v_gene: TRBV7-3
CDR3aa: CASSLRQGHEQFF

d_gene: NA
abundance: NA
v_gene: TRBV20-1
CDR3aa: CSARPSTEAFF

d_gene: NA
abundance: few
v_gene: TRBV28
CDR3aa: CASSSGLYNSPLHF

d_gene: TRBD2
abundance: few
v_gene: TRBV4-3
CDR3aa: CASSQLLAGGPTQGVYEQYF

d_gene: TRBD1
abundance: NA
v_gene: TRBV11-1
CDR3aa: CASSLGTGVVNTEAFF

d_gene: NA
abundance: NA
v_gene: TRBV18
CDR3aa: CASSPLSQRVSALDGYTF

d_gene: NA
abundance: NA
v_gene: TRBV6-5
CDR3aa: CASRNRDASWAFF

d_gene: NA
abundance: NA
v_gene: TRBV6-1
CDR3aa: CASSEVSNTEAFF

d_gene: TRBD2
abundance: NA
v_gene: TRBV9
CDR3aa: CASSTLAGYNEQFF

d_gene: NA
abundance: NA
v_gene: TRBV12-3/TRBV12-4
CDR3aa: CASSLVTNYGYTF

d_gene: TRBD2
abundance: NA
v_gene: TRBV4-1
CDR3aa: CASSLGLAGQETQYF

d_gene: NA
abundance: NA
v_gene: TRBV28
CDR3aa: CASKAVASNQPQHF

d_gene: NA
abundance: NA
v_gene: TRBV27
CDR3aa: CASSFVGGGQPQHF

d_gene: NA
abundance: NA
v_gene: TRBV19
CDR3aa: CASRLRDRTEAFF

d_gene: TRBD1
abundance: once
v_gene: TRBV19
CDR3aa: CASSRDRNYGYTF

d_gene: NA
abundance: NA
v_gene: TRBV30
CDR3aa: CAWSLQYNEQFF

d_gene: NA
abundance: NA
v_gene: TRBV5-1
CDR3aa: CASSLASANTEAFF

d_gene: NA
abundance: NA
v_gene: TRBV20-1
CDR3aa: CSAGPDNEQFF

d_gene: NA
abundance: NA
v_gene: TRBV28
CDR3aa: CASIKQAPSNYGYTF

d_gene: NA
abundance: NA
v_gene: TRBV14
CDR3aa: CASSPRLASYEQYF

d_gene: TRBD2
abundance: NA
v_gene: TRBV28
CDR3aa: CASSLGRGDYNEQFF

d_gene: NA
abundance: NA
v_gene: TRBV14
CDR3aa: CASSQIHEGEQFF

d_gene: NA
abundance: NA
v_gene: TRBV5-1
CDR3aa: CASSPLGKGMPMGSNTEAFF

d_gene: NA
abundance: NA
v_gene: TRBV14
CDR3aa: CASSPRQEIYGYTF

d_gene: NA
abundance: NA
v_gene: TRBV5-1
CDR3aa: CASSAAGETQYF

d_gene: NA
abundance: few
v_gene: TRBV7-9
CDR3aa: CASSFPGAQRGYEQYF

d_gene: NA
abundance: NA
v_gene: TRBV7-8
CDR3aa: CASSRSDSSYEQYF

d_gene: TRBD1
abundance: NA
v_gene: TRBV7-9
CDR3aa: CASSLGDRGLQEKLFF

d_gene: NA
abundance: NA
v_gene: TRBV20-1
CDR3aa: CSASKASPMNTEAFF

d_gene: NA
abundance: NA
v_gene: TRBV9
CDR3aa: CASSVGSIGAQETQYF

d_gene: NA
abundance: NA
v_gene: TRBV29-1
CDR3aa: CSVPNREHPTEAFF

d_gene: NA
abundance: NA
v_gene: TRBV9
CDR3aa: CASSPKPNQLVLKEGRQFF

d_gene: TRBD2
abundance: NA
v_gene: TRBV7-2
CDR3aa: CASSFSGTSGSVLPYEQYF

d_gene: TRBD2
abundance: NA
v_gene: TRBV7-9
CDR3aa: CASRPYGGTSGTNNEQFF

d_gene: NA
abundance: NA
v_gene: TRBV9
CDR3aa: CASSIGTDTGELFF

d_gene: NA
abundance: NA
v_gene: TRBV18
CDR3aa: CASSPSDTQYF

d_gene: TRBD1
abundance: NA
v_gene: TRBV11-2
CDR3aa: CASSLGDREDQPQHF

d_gene: NA
abundance: NA
v_gene: TRBV18
CDR3aa: CASSPMTAANTGELFF

d_gene: NA
abundance: NA
v_gene: TRBV27
CDR3aa: CASSVLPAGLNEQFF